These 30 T cell receptor beta chains originate from one sample sequenced in a study of chronic HIV infection and antiretroviral therapy (dated by TCRdb to the mid-2010s). The receptor library was made with 5' RACE. Instrument used: Illumina MiSeq. TCRdb passed the public sequencing reads through fastp at Q25 and MiXCR, retaining productive beta sequences. Here each entry gathers all rows of one CDR3 protein and keeps the most common genes and DNA. This sample gives approximately 30,000 distinct CDR3 sequences in total; over 7.5% of them show up just once. Together, the top ten hold 2% to 2.5% of the sample. The sample consisted of peripheral blood. The receptor source for this set is an adult who had HIV and had not received antiretroviral therapy, or was an uninfected healthy control (not recorded which).

V usage is TRBV9 and J usage is TRBJ1-1, with 9 bases lining up with TRBD1. The junction had 2 bases not matched to a gene; V was cut back by 3 bases and J by 2 bases. Germline CDR1 is SGDLS and CDR2 is YYNGEE. There are 14 residues in the CDR3. CDR3 region: CASSGTGANTEAFF. The CDR3 coding sequence is TGTGCCAGCAGCGGGACAGGGGCAAACACTGAAGCTTTCTTT.

In its sample, this clonotype was seen a few times. The chain is built from TRBV28 and TRBJ2-7, with D hard to call. Germline-derived CDR1 and CDR2 are MDHEN and SYDVKM. V was clipped by 9 bases and J by 1 base, with 19 bases between them. The CDR3 contains 15 residues. CDR3 sequence: CASSSPRLGSYEQYF. Here the CDR3 DNA reads TGTGCCAGTTCCAGTCCGCGGCTAGGATCCTACGAGCAGTACTTC.

This clonotype has a count of ten or more. The chain recombines TRBV24-1 with TRBJ2-2; D perhaps matches TRBD1 (7 bases). The germline CDR1 and CDR2 sequences are KGHDR and SFDVKD. The CDR3 runs to 13 residues. V gave up 9 bases and J gave up 6 bases, with 13 bases separating them. The CDR3 DNA reads TGTGCCACCCGGCAGGGGGGTTCCGGGGAGCTGTTTTTT. This sequence encodes CATRQGGSGELFF.

The V and J genes are TRBV2 and TRBJ1-1; TRBD1 is a possible D gene (6 bases). The CDR3 is 11 residues long. In germline, CDR1 is SNHLY, CDR2 FYNNEI. The ends were cut back, 10 bases at V and 8 bases at J, with 14 bases in the middle. The CDR3 region has the DNA TGTGCCATCCGGGGGCAGCCCGAAGCTTTCTTT. Translating gives CAIRGQPEAFF.

Many counts were recorded for this clonotype. The chain recombines TRBV15 with TRBJ1-5; D call uncertain. V shed 2 bases and J shed 1 base, with 0 bases lying between them. Germline V gene sequence: CDR1 LNHNV, CDR2 YYDKDF (reference sequence). The CDR3 is 12 amino acids. DNA for the CDR3: TGTGCCACCAGCAGAAGCAATCAGCCCCAGCATTTT. This encodes CATSRSNQPQHF.

At least ten counts were recorded for this clonotype. The rearrangement links TRBV29-1 to TRBJ2-3, with D maybe TRBD1 (6 bases). The CDR3 runs 13 residues. Per the germline V gene, CDR1 is SQVTM and CDR2 is ANQGSEA. V shed 3 bases and J shed 3 bases, with 10 bases lying between them. The CDR3 bases are TGCAGCGTTGACAACAGGGCAACAGATACGCAGTATTTT. It encodes CSVDNRATDTQYF.

The chain links TRBV4-1 to TRBJ2-7; 10 nucleotides match TRBD2. The germline gives CDR1 MGHRA, CDR2 YSYEKL. Trimming removed 6 bases from V and 6 bases from J; junction bases left unmatched: 5. CDR3 length: 13 residues. This CDR3 reads CASRNIAGGEQYF. CDR3 in DNA: TGCGCCAGCAGGAACATAGCGGGAGGCGAGCAGTACTTC.

This sequence joins TRBV18 and TRBJ1-4; the D is unclear. V was shortened by 1 base and J by 0 bases, with 9 bases between the two germline ends. Germline values: CDR1 KGHSH, CDR2 LQKENI. This CDR3 contains 16 residues. The CDR3 bases are TGTGCCAGCTCACCACGTTCGGACCCAACTAATGAAAAACTGTTTTTT. It is translated as CASSPRSDPTNEKLFF.

This clonotype was observed at least ten times. This chain links TRBV12-3 or TRBV12-4 with TRBJ2-3; 7 nucleotides line up with TRBD2. With 5 bases clipped from V and 1 base from J, the junction kept 3 bases outside the gene matches. The CDR3 totals 14 residues. The CDR3: CASSGLGGTDTQYF. For the CDR3, the DNA is TGTGCCAGCAGTGGACTAGGTGGCACAGATACGCAGTATTTT.

This clonotype was detected only a few times. The chain has TRBV6-2 or TRBV6-3 and TRBJ2-7, with D possibly being TRBD2 (7 bases). This CDR3 has 14 residues. V gave up 4 bases and J gave up 2 bases, with 12 bases separating them. The V gene's germline CDR1 is MNHEY and CDR2 SVGEGT. CDR3 sequence: CASSSRGGPYEQYF. CDR3 DNA: TGTGCCAGCAGTTCTAGGGGGGGACCCTACGAGCAGTACTTC.

This clonotype was detected ten times or more. V and J are TRBV19 and TRBJ2-2, with 7 bases that match TRBD2. Germline CDR1 and CDR2: LNHDA and SQIVND (reference sequence). With V trimmed by 0 bases and J by 3 bases, 4 bases remained unmatched. The CDR3 is 16 residues long. The CDR3 region is CASSIEGGKYTGELFF. CDR3 in DNA: TGTGCCAGTAGTATAGAGGGAGGGAAGTACACCGGGGAGCTGTTTTTT.

With respect to this clonotype: This may stem from a read error, because a much larger clone lies one nucleotide away. No conserved phenylalanine or tryptophan ends this CDR3, so it is likely a read error. V is TRBV2 and J is TRBJ2-1, with 11 nucleotides matching TRBD2. The germline CDR1 and CDR2 sequences are SNHLY and FYNNEI. The CDR3 is 15 residues long. V was clipped by 0 bases and J by 6 bases; unmatched bases: 1. The DNA of the CDR3 is TGTGCCAGCAGTGAAGCTACTAGCGGGAGCAATGAGCAGTTCCTC. Its translation is CASSEATSGSNEQFL.

The chain couples TRBV5-6 to TRBJ1-5, with 7 bases that match TRBD1. The length of the CDR3 is 13 residues. From germline, CDR1 is SGHDT and CDR2 YYEEEE. V shed 4 bases and J 6 bases; nucleotides not matched to a gene: 4. CDR3: CASSLGQLQPQHF. In DNA form, the CDR3 reads TGTGCCAGCAGCCTGGGACAGCTTCAGCCCCAGCATTTT.

This clonotype appeared many times. This chain connects TRBV29-1 to TRBJ2-2; no firm D call. Germline V CDR1 and CDR2: SQVTM, ANQGSEA. V lost 4 bases and J 0 bases, leaving 9 bases between the germline ends. The CDR3 sequence is 14 residues long. CDR3 amino acids: CSVVGQANTGELFF. CDR3 DNA sequence: TGCAGCGTTGTAGGCCAGGCGAACACCGGGGAGCTGTTTTTT.

The sample holds many counts of this clonotype. The chain has TRBV2 and TRBJ1-5; D possibly corresponds to TRBD1 (6 bases). The CDR3 is 15 amino acids. Per germline, CDR1 SNHLY and CDR2 FYNNEI. V dropped 7 bases and J dropped 3 bases, with 16 bases sitting between them. The CDR3, as DNA: TGTGCCAGCACCGACCTGACAGGCTACAATCAGCCCCAGCATTTT. Amino acid sequence: CASTDLTGYNQPQHF.

This clonotype was seen a single time. The chain links TRBV9 to TRBJ2-3, with 7 nucleotides matching TRBD1. The V gene end was trimmed by 3 bases and the J gene end by 4 bases; junction bases not matched to a gene: 8. The CDR3 loop spans 15 amino acids. Germline V lookup: CDR1 SGDLS, CDR2 YYNGEE. CDR3 protein: CASSGAGTESDTQYF. The CDR3, as DNA: TGTGCCAGCAGCGGGGCCGGGACAGAATCAGATACGCAGTATTTT.

In its sample, this clonotype ranks as medium-sized. The gene calls are TRBV2 and TRBJ2-3; 7 bases line up with TRBD2. Germline V gene data show CDR1 as SNHLY and CDR2 as FYNNEI. V gave up 3 bases and J gave up 1 base; unmatched junction bases: 4. This CDR3 comprises 15 residues. This CDR3 reads CASSDSSGGTDTQYF. CDR3 sequence (DNA): TGTGCCAGCAGTGATTCTAGCGGAGGCACAGATACGCAGTATTTT.

V usage is TRBV25-1 and J usage is TRBJ2-7; 7 positions match TRBD1. The trim removed 6 bases at V and 5 bases at J, leaving 10 bases unmatched. The CDR3 is 14 amino acids. Germline CDR1 is MGHDK and CDR2 is SYGVNS. The CDR3 sequence: CASSNSGGSHEQYF. The CDR3 nucleotides read TGTGCCAGCAGCAACTCAGGGGGTTCCCACGAGCAGTACTTC.

In this sample, this clonotype turned up a few times. This chain joins TRBV4-3 and TRBJ1-1; D is unclear. CDR1 is LGHNA and CDR2 is YSLEER in the germline V gene. Trimming took off 4 bases at V and 7 bases at J, with 13 bases between the two ends. The CDR3 runs to 13 residues. CDR3 loop: CASSPQGQSEAFF. CDR3 coding DNA: TGCGCCAGCAGCCCCCAAGGGCAGAGTGAAGCTTTCTTT.

In its sample, this clonotype was seen many times. The chain couples TRBV7-2 to TRBJ2-1; 8 bases map to TRBD2. Per germline, CDR1 SGHTA and CDR2 FQGNSA. CDR3 size: 13 residues. V lost 5 bases, J lost 6 bases, and 3 bases stayed unmatched. CDR3: CASSLGLANEQFF. The CDR3 DNA reads as TGTGCCAGCAGCCTTGGACTAGCCAATGAGCAGTTCTTC.

This clonotype was seen once. Possible read error: a much larger clone is one base away. The V gene is TRBV11-2, the J gene TRBJ1-2, with D possibly being TRBD1 (5 bases). The CDR3 length is 14 residues. Looked up from germline, CDR1 is SGHAT and CDR2 is FQNNGV. CDR3 protein: CASSLQGRGYDYTF. As DNA, the CDR3 is TGTGCCAGCAGTTTGCAGGGAAGAGGCTATGACTACACCTTC.

For this clonotype: Since a much larger clone is just one base distant, this may be a read error. This chain links TRBV29-1 with TRBJ1-3, with a tentative D call TRBD1 (5 bases). The CDR3 consists of 13 residues. The V gene lost 5 bases and the J gene lost 0 bases, with 8 bases spanning the gap. The germline gives CDR1 SQVTM, CDR2 ANQGSEA. CDR3 in amino acids: CSVKQASGNTIYF. The CDR3 bases are TGCAGCGTTAAACAGGCCTCTGGAAACACCATATATTTT. Based on the CDR3 plus reference TRBV29-1 and TRBJ1-3, the full variable domain is SAVISQKPSRDICQRGTSLTIQCQVDSQVTMMFWYRQQPGQSLTLIATANQGSEATYESGFVIDKFPISRPNLTFSTLTVSNMSPEDSSIYLCSVKQASGNTIYFGEGSWLTVV.

In its sample, this clonotype was seen many times. CDR3 sequence: CATSRDFGNTEAFF. In DNA form, the CDR3 reads TGTGCCACCAGCAGAGATTTCGGGAACACTGAAGCTTTCTTT. The V gene is TRBV15, the J gene TRBJ1-1; unclear D gene. This CDR3 is 14 amino acids long. V gave up 0 bases and J gave up 1 base, with 6 bases separating them. Per germline, CDR1 LNHNV and CDR2 YYDKDF (reference sequence).

This CDR3 is CASSLRGQSNYGYTF. The CDR3 coding sequence is TGTGCCAGCAGTCTGAGGGGACAGTCGAATTATGGCTACACCTTC. This chain connects TRBV6-2 or TRBV6-3 to TRBJ1-2; TRBD1 matches at 7 bases. The germline CDR1 and CDR2 sequences are MNHEY and SVGEGT. V trimming: 5 bases; J trimming: 5 bases; junction bases outside the gene matches: 11. This CDR3 spans 15 amino acids.

This clonotype was counted between two and nine times. The genes are TRBV11-2 and TRBJ2-3; TRBD1 or TRBD2 may be the D gene (6 bases each). This CDR3 contains 15 residues. CDR1 and CDR2 from the germline V gene are SGHAT and FQNNGV. V gave up 7 bases and J gave up 0 bases, with 14 bases separating them. The CDR3 spells CASTRGRTSTDTQYF. Here the CDR3 DNA reads TGTGCCAGCACCCGGGGGCGGACTAGCACAGATACGCAGTATTTT.

This clonotype turned up a few times. V usage is TRBV20-1 and J usage is TRBJ1-2; 9 bases fit TRBD1. Germline CDR1 DFQATT, CDR2 SNEGSKA (reference sequence). The CDR3 spans 14 residues. J was trimmed by 2 bases and V by 4 bases; bases with no gene match: 5. The CDR3 bases are TGCAGTGCTATACAGGGGGCCACAAACTATGGCTACACCTTC. It codes for CSAIQGATNYGYTF.

This clonotype has a handful of counts. This chain joins TRBV27 and TRBJ2-3; D uncertain. The CDR3 covers 16 residues. V was trimmed by 3 bases and J by 5 bases, leaving 18 bases between them. CDR1 and CDR2 from the germline V gene are MNHEY and SMNVEV (reference sequence). CDR3 sequence reads: CASSLTRIANVDTQYF. CDR3 DNA: TGTGCCAGCAGTTTGACACGGATAGCAAACGTAGATACGCAGTATTTT.

Ten or more counts support this clonotype. The genes are TRBV20-1 and TRBJ1-1, with D unresolved. Trimming removed 7 bases from V and 0 bases from J, with 12 bases in between. This CDR3 spans 13 amino acids. The germline V gene has CDR1 DFQATT and CDR2 SNEGSKA (reference sequence). The CDR3 bases are TGCAGTGTTCTCAACAGTATGAACACTGAAGCTTTCTTT. Its translation is CSVLNSMNTEAFF.

This CDR3 is CSAREAEAFF. The DNA for the CDR3 is TGCAGCGCCAGGGAGGCTGAAGCTTTCTTT. The V call is TRBV29-1, the J call TRBJ1-1; D may be TRBD1 (5 bases). Germline values: CDR1 SQVTM, CDR2 ANQGSEA. CDR3 size: 10 residues. V gave up 7 bases and J gave up 6 bases, with 9 bases separating them.

There are a few counts of this clonotype. The chain recombines TRBV10-3 with TRBJ2-1; unclear D gene. Germline CDR1 and CDR2: ENHRY and SYGVKD. The CDR3 is 15 amino acids. V dropped 3 bases and J dropped 0 bases, with 9 bases sitting between them. This CDR3 reads CAISEDPSSYNEQFF. The CDR3 region has the DNA TGTGCCATCAGTGAAGACCCCAGCTCCTACAATGAGCAGTTCTTC.